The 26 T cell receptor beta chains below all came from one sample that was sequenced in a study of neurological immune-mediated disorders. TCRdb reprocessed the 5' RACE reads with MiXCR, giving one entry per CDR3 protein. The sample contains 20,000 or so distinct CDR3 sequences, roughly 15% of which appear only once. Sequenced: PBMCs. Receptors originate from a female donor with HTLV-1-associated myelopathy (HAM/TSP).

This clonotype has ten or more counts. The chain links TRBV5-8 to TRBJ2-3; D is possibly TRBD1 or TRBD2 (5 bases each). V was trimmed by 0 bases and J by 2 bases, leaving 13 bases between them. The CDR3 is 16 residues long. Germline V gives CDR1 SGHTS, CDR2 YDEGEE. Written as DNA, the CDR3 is TGTGCCAGCAGCTTGGCTCTTGGGACCAACACAGATACGCAGTATTTT. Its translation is CASSLALGTNTDTQYF.

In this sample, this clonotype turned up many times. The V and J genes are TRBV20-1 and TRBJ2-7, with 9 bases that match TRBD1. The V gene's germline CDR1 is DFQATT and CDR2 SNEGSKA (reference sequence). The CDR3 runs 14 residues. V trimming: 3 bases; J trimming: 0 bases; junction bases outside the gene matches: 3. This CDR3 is CSASGQGFSYEQYF. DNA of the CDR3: TGCAGTGCTAGCGGACAGGGGTTCTCCTACGAGCAGTACTTC.

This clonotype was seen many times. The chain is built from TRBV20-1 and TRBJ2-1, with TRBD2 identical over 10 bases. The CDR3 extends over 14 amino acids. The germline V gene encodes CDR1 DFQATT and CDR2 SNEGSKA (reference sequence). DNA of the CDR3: TGCAGCGGTAGCGGGGGGTACTCCCAGCAGGAGCAGTTCTTC. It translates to CSGSGGYSQQEQFF.

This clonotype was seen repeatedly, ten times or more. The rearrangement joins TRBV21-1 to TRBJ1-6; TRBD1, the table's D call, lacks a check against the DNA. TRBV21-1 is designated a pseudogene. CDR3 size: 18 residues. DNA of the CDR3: TGTGCCAGCAGCAAAGAGACAGGGGGTTGCTCCTATAATTCACCCCTCCACTTT. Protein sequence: CASSKETGGCSYNSPLHF.

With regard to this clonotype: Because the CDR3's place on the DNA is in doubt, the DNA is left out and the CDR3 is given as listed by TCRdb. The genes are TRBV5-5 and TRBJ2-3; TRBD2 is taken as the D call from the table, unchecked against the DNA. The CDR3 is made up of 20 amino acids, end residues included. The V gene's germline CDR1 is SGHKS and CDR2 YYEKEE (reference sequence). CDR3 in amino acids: CASSFYICSVPSGNTDTQYF.

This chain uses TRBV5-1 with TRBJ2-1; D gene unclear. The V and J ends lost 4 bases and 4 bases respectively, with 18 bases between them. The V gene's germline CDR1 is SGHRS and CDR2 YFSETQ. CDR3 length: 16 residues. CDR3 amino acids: CASSQPGPHGYNEQFF. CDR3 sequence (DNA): TGCGCCAGCAGCCAACCCGGGCCCCATGGGTACAATGAGCAGTTCTTC.

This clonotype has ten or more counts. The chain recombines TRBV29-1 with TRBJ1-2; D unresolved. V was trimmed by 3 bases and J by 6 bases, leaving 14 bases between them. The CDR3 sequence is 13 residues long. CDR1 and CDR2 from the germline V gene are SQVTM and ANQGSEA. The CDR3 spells CSVEWEGGNGYTF. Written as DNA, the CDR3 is TGCAGCGTTGAGTGGGAGGGAGGAAATGGCTACACCTTC.

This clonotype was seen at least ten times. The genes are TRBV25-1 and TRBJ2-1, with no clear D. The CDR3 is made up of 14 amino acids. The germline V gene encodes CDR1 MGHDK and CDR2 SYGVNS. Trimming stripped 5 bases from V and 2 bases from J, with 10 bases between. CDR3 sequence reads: CASSSPPTYNEQFF. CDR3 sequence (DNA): TGTGCCAGCAGTAGTCCTCCAACCTACAATGAGCAGTTCTTC.

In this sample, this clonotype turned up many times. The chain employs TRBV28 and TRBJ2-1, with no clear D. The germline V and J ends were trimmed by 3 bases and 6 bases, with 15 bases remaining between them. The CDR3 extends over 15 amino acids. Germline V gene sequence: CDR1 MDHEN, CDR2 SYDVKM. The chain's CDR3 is CASSLVQVASNEQFF. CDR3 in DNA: TGTGCCAGCAGTTTGGTCCAGGTGGCGTCCAATGAGCAGTTCTTC.

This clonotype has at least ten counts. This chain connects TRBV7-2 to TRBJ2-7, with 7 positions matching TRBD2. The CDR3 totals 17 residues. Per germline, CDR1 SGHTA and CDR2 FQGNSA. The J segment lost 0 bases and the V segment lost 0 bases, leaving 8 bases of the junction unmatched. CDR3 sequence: CASSLARGLFFSYEQYF. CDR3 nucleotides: TGTGCCAGCAGCTTAGCGAGGGGACTATTCTTCTCCTACGAGCAGTACTTC.

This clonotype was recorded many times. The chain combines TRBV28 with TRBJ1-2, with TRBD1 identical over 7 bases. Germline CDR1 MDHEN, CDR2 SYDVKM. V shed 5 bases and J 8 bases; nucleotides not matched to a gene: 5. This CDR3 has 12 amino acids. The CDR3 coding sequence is TGTGCCAGCAGTGAGGGGGCCTGGGGCTACACCTTC. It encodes CASSEGAWGYTF.

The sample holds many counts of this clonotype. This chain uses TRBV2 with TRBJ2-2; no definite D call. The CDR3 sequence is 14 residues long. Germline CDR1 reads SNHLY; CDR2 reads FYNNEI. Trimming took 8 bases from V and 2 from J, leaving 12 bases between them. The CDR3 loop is CASARLTNTGELFF. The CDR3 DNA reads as TGTGCCAGCGCCCGGCTAACCAACACCGGGGAGCTGTTTTTT.

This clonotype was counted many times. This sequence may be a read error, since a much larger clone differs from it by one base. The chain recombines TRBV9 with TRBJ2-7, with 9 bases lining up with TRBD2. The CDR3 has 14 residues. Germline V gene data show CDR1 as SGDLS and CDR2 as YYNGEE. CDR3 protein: CASSRGGAFYEHYF. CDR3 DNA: TGTGCCAGCAGCCGCGGGGGGGCCTTTTACGAGCACTACTTC.

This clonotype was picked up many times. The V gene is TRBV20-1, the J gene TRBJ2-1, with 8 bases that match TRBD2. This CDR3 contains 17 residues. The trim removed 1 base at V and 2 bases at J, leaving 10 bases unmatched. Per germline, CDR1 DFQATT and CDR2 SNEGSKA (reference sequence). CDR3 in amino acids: CSARGGLGRGAYNEQFF. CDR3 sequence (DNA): TGCAGTGCTAGAGGGGGACTCGGGCGGGGGGCCTACAATGAGCAGTTCTTC.

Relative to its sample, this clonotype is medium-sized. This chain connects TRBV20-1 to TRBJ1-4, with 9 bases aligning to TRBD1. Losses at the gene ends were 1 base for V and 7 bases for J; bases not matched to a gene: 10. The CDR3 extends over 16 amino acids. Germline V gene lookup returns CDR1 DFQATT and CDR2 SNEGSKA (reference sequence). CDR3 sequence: CSARAGQGGAAEKLFF. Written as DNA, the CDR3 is TGCAGTGCTAGAGCGGGACAGGGCGGAGCGGCTGAAAAACTGTTTTTT.

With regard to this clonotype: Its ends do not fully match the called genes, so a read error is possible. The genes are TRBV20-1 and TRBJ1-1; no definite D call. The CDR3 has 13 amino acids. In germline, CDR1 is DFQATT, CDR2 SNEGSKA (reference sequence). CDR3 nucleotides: TGCAGTGCTAGAGATTTATGGAACACCGAAGCTTTCTTT. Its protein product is CSARDLWNTEAFF.

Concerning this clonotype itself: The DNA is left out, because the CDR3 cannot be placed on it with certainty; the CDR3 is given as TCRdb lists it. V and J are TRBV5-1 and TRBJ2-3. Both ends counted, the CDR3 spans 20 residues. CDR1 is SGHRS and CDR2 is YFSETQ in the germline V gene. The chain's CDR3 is CASSFYICSASGLARDTQYF.

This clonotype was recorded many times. CDR3 sequence: CASSLALTKGETQYF. CDR3 nucleotide sequence: TGTGCCAGCAGTTTAGCGCTGACGAAGGGGGAGACCCAGTACTTC. The gene calls are TRBV12-3 or TRBV12-4 and TRBJ2-5; D is possibly TRBD1 (5 bases). The CDR3 has 15 residues. The V end lost 0 bases, the J end lost 5 bases, and 13 bases lay between the germline ends.

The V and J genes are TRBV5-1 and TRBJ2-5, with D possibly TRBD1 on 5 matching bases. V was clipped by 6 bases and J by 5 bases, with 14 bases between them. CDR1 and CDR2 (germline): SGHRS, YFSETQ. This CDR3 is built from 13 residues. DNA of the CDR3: TGCGCCAGCATCCTACAGGTGGCGGAGACCCAGTACTTC. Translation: CASILQVAETQYF.

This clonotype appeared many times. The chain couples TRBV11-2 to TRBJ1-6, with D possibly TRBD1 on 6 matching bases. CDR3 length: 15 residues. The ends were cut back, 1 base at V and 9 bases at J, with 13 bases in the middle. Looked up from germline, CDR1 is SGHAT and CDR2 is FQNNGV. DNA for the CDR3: TGTGCCAGCAGCTTAGGGGTGACAGGCGGTTCACCCCTCCACTTT. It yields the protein CASSLGVTGGSPLHF.

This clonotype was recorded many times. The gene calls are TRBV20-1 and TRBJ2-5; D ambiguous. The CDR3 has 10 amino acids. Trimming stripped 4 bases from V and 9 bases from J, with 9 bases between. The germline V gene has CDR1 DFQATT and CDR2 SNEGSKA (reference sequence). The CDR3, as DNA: TGCAGTGCTATTGACGGAGCCCAGTACTTC. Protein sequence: CSAIDGAQYF.

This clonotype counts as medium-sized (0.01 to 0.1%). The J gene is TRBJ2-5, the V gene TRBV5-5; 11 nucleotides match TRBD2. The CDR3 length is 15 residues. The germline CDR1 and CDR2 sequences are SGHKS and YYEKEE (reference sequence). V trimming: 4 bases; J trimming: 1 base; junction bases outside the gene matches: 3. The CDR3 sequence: CASSPGLAGQETQYF. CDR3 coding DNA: TGTGCCAGCAGCCCAGGACTAGCGGGCCAAGAGACCCAGTACTTC.

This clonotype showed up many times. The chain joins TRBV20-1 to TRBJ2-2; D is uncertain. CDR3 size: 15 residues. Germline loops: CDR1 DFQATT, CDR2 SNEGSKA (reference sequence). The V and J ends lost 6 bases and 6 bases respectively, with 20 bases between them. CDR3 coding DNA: TGCAGTGCAGGTCCGACGCGATCTTCGGCCGGGGAGCTGTTTTTT. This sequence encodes CSAGPTRSSAGELFF.

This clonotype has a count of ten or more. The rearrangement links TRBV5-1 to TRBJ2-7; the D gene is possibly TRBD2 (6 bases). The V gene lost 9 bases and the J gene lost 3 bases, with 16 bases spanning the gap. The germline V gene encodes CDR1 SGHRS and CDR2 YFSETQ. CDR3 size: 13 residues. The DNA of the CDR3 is TGCGCCACCGGACGGGACTCAAACTACGAGCAGTACTTC. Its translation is CATGRDSNYEQYF.

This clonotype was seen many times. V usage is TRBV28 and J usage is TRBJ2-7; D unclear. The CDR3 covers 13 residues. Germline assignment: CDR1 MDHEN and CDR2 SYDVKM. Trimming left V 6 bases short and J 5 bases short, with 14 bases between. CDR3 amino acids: CASRDPKYHEQYF. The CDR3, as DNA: TGTGCCAGCAGGGACCCAAAATACCACGAGCAGTACTTC.

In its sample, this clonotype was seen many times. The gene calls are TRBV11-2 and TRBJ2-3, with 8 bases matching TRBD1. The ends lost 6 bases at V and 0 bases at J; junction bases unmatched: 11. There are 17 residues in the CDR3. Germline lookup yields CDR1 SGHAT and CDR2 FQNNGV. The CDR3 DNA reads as TGTGCCAGCAGAACAGGACAGGGAAGATCTAGCACAGATACGCAGTATTTT. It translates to CASRTGQGRSSTDTQYF.